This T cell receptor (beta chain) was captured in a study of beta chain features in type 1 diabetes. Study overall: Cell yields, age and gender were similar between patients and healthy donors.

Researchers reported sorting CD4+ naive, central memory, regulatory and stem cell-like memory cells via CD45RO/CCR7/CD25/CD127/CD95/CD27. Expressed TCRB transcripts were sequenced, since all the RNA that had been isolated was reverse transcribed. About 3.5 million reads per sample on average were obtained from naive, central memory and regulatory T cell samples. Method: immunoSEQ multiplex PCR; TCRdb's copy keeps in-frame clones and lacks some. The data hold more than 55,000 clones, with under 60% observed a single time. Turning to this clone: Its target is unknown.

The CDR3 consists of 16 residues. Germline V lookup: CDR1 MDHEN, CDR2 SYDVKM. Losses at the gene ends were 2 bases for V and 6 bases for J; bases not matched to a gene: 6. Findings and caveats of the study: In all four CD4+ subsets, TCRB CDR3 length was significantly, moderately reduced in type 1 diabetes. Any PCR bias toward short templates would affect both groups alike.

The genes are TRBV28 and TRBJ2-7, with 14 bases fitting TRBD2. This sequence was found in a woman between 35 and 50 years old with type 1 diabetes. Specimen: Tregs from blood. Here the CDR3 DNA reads TGTGCCAGCAGTTTAGCGGGACTAGCGGGAGCTGGCGAGCAGTACTTC. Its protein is CASSLAGLAGAGEQYF.